This TCR beta chain was retrieved from a study of post-analysis software for immune sequencing data. The wider study: Disease trajectories encompassed relapsing-remitting, secondary progressive and progressive-relapsing multiple sclerosis.

cDNA libraries for TCR beta contained unique molecular identifiers. Each batch of about 0.9 to 10 million T cells produced roughly 0.5 million cDNA molecules. TCRdb ran MiXCR on the PCR reads and lists one entry per CDR3 protein. The sample includes 350,000 to 450,000 distinct CDR3 sequences, 30% to 40% of them seen just once. Overall study results and limits: A handful of TRBV segments were significantly more frequent in patients than in controls. TRBV5-6, TRBV5-1 and TRBV20-1 were among these segments. Multiple sclerosis patients had significantly lower normalized Chao1 diversity than controls.

Note on this clonotype: Its antigen is unidentified.

In germline, CDR1 is LGHDT, CDR2 YNNKEL (reference sequence). Deletions cut 2 bases from V and 2 bases from J, with 10 bases between. This CDR3 is 14 amino acids long. This TCR derives from a girl aged 2-10 years with multiple sclerosis. The V and J genes are TRBV3-1 and TRBJ2-7; D not certain. Sequenced sample: blood. CDR3 sequence (DNA): TGTGCCAGCAGCCAAACTACAGCCGCCTACGAGCAGTACTTC. Translation gives CASSQTTAAYEQYF.